The TCR beta chain described here comes from a study of vaccination and CD4 T cells after COVID-19. Study-wide background: Vaccinees got either two BNT162b2 doses or two mRNA-1273 doses. Drawing of post-COVID samples took place a median around 100 days after diagnosis (range 35 to 161).

Sequencing of the DNA from cultured CD4+ T cells was carried out with the Oncomine TCR Beta short-read assay. Extraction of genomic DNA was performed on cultured CD4+ T cells. TCRdb itself ran the PCR reads through MiXCR, one entry per CDR3 protein. The sample includes about 20,000 distinct CDR3 sequences, around 50% of them seen just once. This clonotype was seen a handful of times. Its antigen is unknown. Treatment of the sample: roughly 11-day PBMC culture with coronavirus spike peptide pools or control peptides (ViraFEST assay). Cultures of PBMCs, two million per well, were set up with about 10 IU/ml IL-2 and about 9.7 ug/ml peptide pools. The TCR comes from a human donor who had recovered from COVID-19. The sequencing input was CD4+ T cells from blood, cultured in vitro.

CDR3 region: CSARPRGHGTQYF. The CDR3 DNA follows: TGCAGTGCTAGGCCACGGGGCCATGGGACCCAGTACTTC. This chain connects TRBV20-1 to TRBJ2-5; D tentatively fits TRBD1 or TRBD2 (5 bases each). This CDR3 has 13 amino acids. Trimming pared 3 bases from V and 7 bases from J, leaving 15 bases between. Germline V lookup: CDR1 DFQATT, CDR2 SNEGSKA (reference sequence).